The 9 T cell receptor beta chains reported below all come from one sample, sequenced in a study of T-cell memory formation after mild COVID-19. TCRdb fed the 5' RACE reads into MiXCR, producing one record per CDR3 protein. The sample shows just under 350,000 distinct CDR3 sequences, 13% of them seen only once. Sequencing was performed on PBMCs or a T cell subset sorted from them (not recorded which). The receptors were sampled from a man aged 18 to 29 who had mild COVID-19 (a few samples of this study predate the infection). Cell type and time point are not known.

The chain has TRBV5-1 and TRBJ2-1; 8 bases are a match to TRBD2. CDR1 is SGHRS, CDR2 YFSETQ, per germline. J gave up 4 bases and V 5 bases, and 8 bases lay outside the gene matches. The CDR3 totals 15 residues. Written as DNA, the CDR3 is TGCGCCAGCAGGGCACTAGCGGACACGTACAATGAGCAGTTCTTC. Amino acids: CASRALADTYNEQFF.

This clonotype has just a few counts. The rearrangement links TRBV20-1 to TRBJ2-5, with D possibly being TRBD2 (6 bases). Germline V gene lookup returns CDR1 DFQATT and CDR2 SNEGSKA (reference sequence). The CDR3 extends over 15 amino acids. V was pared by 3 bases and J by 1 base, with 15 bases between. The CDR3 region is CSASRSGGFQETQYF. CDR3 sequence (DNA): TGCAGTGCTAGTCGGAGTGGGGGGTTCCAAGAGACCCAGTACTTC.

This clonotype showed up many times. The CDR3 nucleotides read TGCGCCAGCAGCTGGCGGGGGACAGGCGGGACAGATACGCAGTATTTT. Translation: CASSWRGTGGTDTQYF. The chain uses TRBV5-1 and TRBJ2-3; weak D call: TRBD1 (8 bases). Germline assignment: CDR1 SGHRS and CDR2 YFSETQ. This CDR3 contains 16 residues. The V end lost 3 bases, the J end lost 3 bases, and 17 bases lay between the germline ends.

This clonotype was counted between two and nine times. This chain connects TRBV27 to TRBJ2-1; 7 bases are a match to TRBD2. Germline CDR1 and CDR2: MNHEY and SMNVEV (reference sequence). J was trimmed by 6 bases and V by 7 bases; bases with no gene match: 9. This CDR3 has 14 amino acids. CDR3 in DNA: TGTGCCAGCACCCTCCAGCGGGGCAGCAATGAGCAGTTCTTC. Translation gives CASTLQRGSNEQFF.

This clonotype has at least ten counts. J is TRBJ2-1 and V is TRBV4-2; 13 bases line up with TRBD2. The trim removed 4 bases at V and 4 bases at J, leaving 10 bases unmatched. Germline lookup yields CDR1 LGHNA and CDR2 YNFKEQ. The CDR3 contains 18 residues. This chain's CDR3 is CASSPGTSGEALYNEQFF. The CDR3, as DNA: TGTGCCAGCAGCCCTGGGACTAGCGGGGAGGCCCTGTACAATGAGCAGTTCTTC.

The chain links TRBV28 to TRBJ2-1; TRBD2 agrees at 8 bases. With 5 bases clipped from V and 3 bases from J, the junction kept 6 bases outside the gene matches. Germline V gene lookup returns CDR1 MDHEN and CDR2 SYDVKM. The CDR3 contains 15 residues. The CDR3 region is CASSLSGGRYNEQFF. The CDR3 bases are TGTGCCAGCAGTCTAAGCGGGGGTCGCTACAATGAGCAGTTCTTC.

The table lists this clonotype with a few counts. The rearrangement uses TRBV7-6 and TRBJ2-5; 7 bases agree with TRBD1. Germline values: CDR1 SGHVS, CDR2 FNYEAQ. V was clipped by 6 bases and J by 0 bases; unmatched bases: 7. CDR3 size: 15 residues. Here the CDR3 reads CASRSIGQDQETQYF. The CDR3 coding sequence is TGTGCCAGCAGGTCTATAGGACAGGACCAAGAGACCCAGTACTTC. Drawing the rest from reference TRBV7-6 and TRBJ2-5, the complete variable domain is GAGVSQSPRYKVTKRGQDVALRCDPISGHVSLYWYRQALGQGPEFLTYFNYEAQQDKSGLPNDRFSAERPEGSISTLTIQRTEQRDSAMYRCASRSIGQDQETQYFGPGTRLLVL.

This sequence joins TRBV12-3 or TRBV12-4 and TRBJ2-3; TRBD1 aligns across 11 bases. The V segment lost 6 bases and the J segment 5 bases; nucleotides outside the gene matches: 7. The CDR3 is 15 amino acids. As DNA, the CDR3 is TGTGCCAGCAGCCTTAGGACAGGGGGCGGAGATACGCAGTATTTT. Translation: CASSLRTGGGDTQYF.

This sequence joins TRBV5-5 and TRBJ1-6, with no clear D. The length of the CDR3 is 15 residues. The V gene lost 0 bases and the J gene lost 3 bases, with 7 bases spanning the gap. Germline CDR1 SGHKS, CDR2 YYEKEE (reference sequence). CDR3 in DNA: TGTGCCAGCAGCTTGGGCGTAGGCTATAATTCACCCCTCCACTTT. This translates into CASSLGVGYNSPLHF.